This TCR beta chain was sequenced for a study of T cell responses to AZD1222 COVID-19 vaccine. General study findings and limits: Regions 160-218 and 743-854 held dominance among vaccine-associated CD4 TCRs, which spanned spike.

For this clone: Its antigen is currently unknown.

The repertoire was sequenced with immunoSEQ multiplex PCR; TCRdb's copy has only in-frame clones and lacks some. The sample contains about 130,000 clones, about nine tenths of which appear only once. The CDR3 totals 14 residues. V lost 0 bases, J lost 2 bases, and 5 bases lay in between. The germline gives CDR1 SGHAT, CDR2 FQNNGV. The V gene is TRBV11-2, the J gene TRBJ1-3; D gene unclear. This TCR was recovered from an adult in good health. This material consisted of peripheral blood, taken on day 0 of AZD1222 vaccination. The CDR3 is CASSLETAGNTIYF. As DNA, the CDR3 is TGTGCCAGCAGCTTAGAGACTGCTGGAAACACCATATATTTT.